A single sample is the source of the 21 T cell receptor beta chains below, sequenced in a study of OX40 agonist ivuxolimab in advanced cancers. The table came from immunoSEQ multiplex PCR; TCRdb's copy has only in-frame clones and leaves some out. Counted here are about 62,000 clones, 79% occurring once; the ten biggest clones make up approximately 11%. Source: CD4+ or CD8+ T cells sorted from blood, taken in a trial of the OX40 agonist ivuxolimab. These receptors were taken from an adult with an advanced solid tumor such as melanoma, head and neck, liver or kidney cancer.

The chain has TRBV5-4 and TRBJ2-5, with 13 bases that match TRBD2. J lost 5 bases, V lost 0 bases, and 4 bases had no gene match. This CDR3 comprises 16 residues. Per germline, CDR1 SGHNT and CDR2 YYREEE (reference sequence). The CDR3 is CASSLGLAGGRETQYF. The DNA for the CDR3 is TGTGCCAGCAGCTTGGGACTAGCGGGAGGACGCGAGACCCAGTACTTC.

V is TRBV6-5 and J is TRBJ1-2; weak D call: TRBD1 (6 bases). The CDR3 is 14 amino acids. Germline V gene sequence: CDR1 MNHEY, CDR2 SVGAGI. Trimming removed 2 bases from V and 6 bases from J, with 13 bases in between. Written as DNA, the CDR3 is TGTGCCAGCAGTTACGGGACACCTAGAGATGGCTACACCTTC. Protein sequence: CASSYGTPRDGYTF.

This clone appeared a few times. The J gene is TRBJ2-2, the V gene TRBV27; D remains unclear. V was shortened by 6 bases and J by 4 bases, with 6 bases between the two germline ends. CDR3 length equals 12 residues. The germline CDR1 and CDR2 sequences are MNHEY and SMNVEV (reference sequence). The CDR3 loop is CASRTATGELFF. The CDR3 DNA follows: TGTGCCAGCAGGACTGCCACCGGGGAGCTGTTTTTT.

The chain couples TRBV7-2 to TRBJ2-4, with unresolved D. The CDR3 is 13 residues long. The germline V gene encodes CDR1 SGHTA and CDR2 FQGNSA. V was shortened by 3 bases and J by 7 bases, with 10 bases between the two germline ends. CDR3 nucleotides: TGTGCCAGCAGCTTTATCGAGGCGAACATTCAGTACTTC. Translated: CASSFIEANIQYF.

The chain is built from TRBV14 and TRBJ2-3; D is unclear. The CDR3 is made up of 18 amino acids. CDR1 SGHDN and CDR2 FVKESK come from the germline V gene. V was cut by 0 bases and J by 2 bases, with 18 bases left in between. The CDR3 nucleotides are TGTGCCAGCAGCCAAGAAGTCATGACTCTATATTCCACAGATACGCAGTATTTT. This sequence encodes CASSQEVMTLYSTDTQYF.

This clone was detected only once. The chain has TRBV4-1 and TRBJ1-1, with D possibly matching TRBD1 (5 bases). The CDR3 contains 13 residues. V gave up 0 bases and J gave up 11 bases, with 13 bases separating them. Germline CDR1 reads MGHRA; CDR2 reads YSYEKL. The CDR3 loop is CASSQDEGYWAFF. DNA for the CDR3: TGCGCCAGCAGCCAAGATGAGGGGTACTGGGCTTTCTTT.

In its sample, this clone was seen a few times. This chain joins TRBV7-2 and TRBJ2-7; either TRBD1 or TRBD2 may supply D (5 bases each). Germline values: CDR1 SGHTA, CDR2 FQGNSA. CDR3 size: 14 residues. Trimming removed 0 bases at V and 3 bases at J, with 9 bases between. The CDR3 nucleotides are TGTGCCAGCAGCTTAGCGGGGGTCGGCTACGAGCAGTACTTC. Residues: CASSLAGVGYEQYF.

This clone was seen only a few times. The rearrangement links TRBV7-4 to TRBJ1-6; the D is unclear. Germline V gene lookup returns CDR1 SGHVT and CDR2 SQSDAQ. CDR3 size: 15 residues. Trimming shortened V by 3 bases and J by 10 bases, and 16 bases separated the two germline ends. The CDR3 bases are TGTGCCAGCAGCTTCGCTCAGGCAGTAGGGTCACCCCTCCACTTT. The encoded protein is CASSFAQAVGSPLHF.

Only one count was recorded for this clone. The chain combines TRBV18 with TRBJ2-5; no clear D gene. V was cut by 4 bases and J by 5 bases, with 11 bases left in between. The CDR3 runs 13 residues. Germline CDR1 KGHSH, CDR2 LQKENI. The chain's CDR3 is CASSRQRKETQYF. CDR3 sequence (DNA): TGTGCCAGCTCACGCCAGCGAAAGGAGACCCAGTACTTC.

This clone was found once. V and J are TRBV7-8 and TRBJ2-5; 11 nucleotides align to TRBD1. The V gene end was trimmed by 5 bases and the J gene end by 1 base; junction bases not matched to a gene: 9. The CDR3 totals 17 residues. The V gene's germline CDR1 is SGHVS and CDR2 FQNEAQ. DNA of the CDR3: TGTGCCAGCAGCCCACCCCGGGGGACAGGGGGCCAAGAGACCCAGTACTTC. It specifies CASSPPRGTGGQETQYF.

This chain uses TRBV28 with TRBJ2-3, with D uncertain. The V gene lost 2 bases and the J gene lost 3 bases, with 3 bases spanning the gap. Germline values: CDR1 MDHEN, CDR2 SYDVKM. CDR3 length: 12 residues. CDR3 loop: CASSLRTDTQYF. In nucleotides, the CDR3 is TGTGCCAGCAGTTTAAGGACAGATACGCAGTATTTT.

The J gene is TRBJ1-1, the V gene TRBV4-1; D gene ambiguous. Germline assignment: CDR1 MGHRA and CDR2 YSYEKL. This CDR3 region has 11 residues. Trimming took 3 bases from V and 8 from J, leaving 7 bases between them. CDR3 DNA: TGCGCCAGCAGCCATCAGACAGAAGCTTTCTTT. Translation: CASSHQTEAFF.

This clone was counted only a few times. The chain carries TRBV4-3 and TRBJ2-3, with D possibly TRBD1 on 7 matching bases. The V end lost 5 bases, the J end lost 2 bases, and 17 bases lay between the germline ends. Germline CDR1 is LGHNA and CDR2 is YSLEER. There are 16 residues in the CDR3. CDR3 nucleotides: TGCGCCAGCAGCTCCATGCAGGGGGGCATCACAGATACGCAGTATTTT. Its translation: CASSSMQGGITDTQYF.

CDR3 amino acids: CASSELSMVQTQYF. The CDR3 DNA is TGTGCCAGCAGTGAACTCTCTATGGTTCAGACCCAGTACTTC. V gene TRBV6-1 combines with J gene TRBJ2-5; D unclear. The CDR3 has 14 amino acids. The germline V and J ends were trimmed by 2 bases and 6 bases, with 13 bases remaining between them. The germline V gene encodes CDR1 MNHNS and CDR2 SASEGT.

The J gene is TRBJ2-1, the V gene TRBV20-1; no clear D. CDR1 and CDR2 from the germline V gene are DFQATT and SNEGSKA (reference sequence). This CDR3 comprises 11 residues. The germline V and J ends were trimmed by 5 bases and 9 bases, with 11 bases remaining between them. CDR3 residues: CSAVSGVEQFF. CDR3 nucleotide sequence: TGCAGTGCTGTTTCAGGCGTTGAGCAGTTCTTC.

The V gene is TRBV5-1, the J gene TRBJ1-4; TRBD1 matches at 7 bases. Germline trimming cut 6 bases from V and 3 bases from J; bases unmatched to any gene: 5. CDR1 is SGHRS, CDR2 YFSETQ, per germline. The CDR3 has 14 amino acids. Written as DNA, the CDR3 is TGCGCCAGCACCGAGGGGGCGGCTAATGAAAAACTGTTTTTT. Amino acids: CASTEGAANEKLFF.

This chain joins TRBV7-9 and TRBJ2-7, with 7 bases fitting TRBD2. There are 14 residues in the CDR3. Trimming at V came to 3 bases and at J to 6 bases, leaving 8 bases not matched to a gene. Germline CDR1 reads SEHNR; CDR2 reads FQNEAQ (reference sequence). The CDR3 sequence is CASSFAGDPTEQYF. CDR3 nucleotide sequence: TGTGCCAGCAGCTTCGCGGGGGACCCCACCGAGCAGTACTTC.

This chain links TRBV5-1 with TRBJ2-7; D unclear. The ends were cut back, 2 bases at V and 3 bases at J, with 3 bases in the middle. Germline lookup yields CDR1 SGHRS and CDR2 YFSETQ. The CDR3 extends over 11 amino acids. For the CDR3, the DNA is TGCGCCAGCAGCTTTAACTACGAGCAGTACTTC. It yields the protein CASSFNYEQYF.

The chain has TRBV4-3 and TRBJ2-2, with D perhaps matching TRBD2 (6 bases). The germline gives CDR1 LGHNA, CDR2 YSLEER. V dropped 0 bases and J dropped 7 bases, with 15 bases sitting between them. CDR3 length: 16 residues. The CDR3 DNA is TGCGCCAGCAGCCAAGAGGATCTTGCGGGGCACGGGGAGCTGTTTTTT. As protein: CASSQEDLAGHGELFF.

This clone appeared once. A junction end diverges from the germline sequence, so it may reflect a read error. This chain links TRBV6-5 with TRBJ2-7; 8 positions agree with TRBD2. TRBJ2-1 matches the DNA end more closely, so the J call is doubtful. Germline V lookup: CDR1 MNHEY, CDR2 SVGAGI. The CDR3 is made up of 15 amino acids. The CDR3 reads CATSFQGTGGAEQFF. CDR3 in DNA: TGTGCCACCAGTTTTCAGGGGACGGGGGGGGCCGAGCAGTTCTTC.

The chain joins TRBV12-5 to TRBJ1-1; D unclear. CDR1 is LGHNT and CDR2 is FRNRAP in the germline V gene. V lost 1 base to trimming and J lost 4 bases, with 13 bases between them. The CDR3 sequence is 15 residues long. DNA for the CDR3: TGTGCTAGTGGTTTGGCCTCGGGTATCCTCACTGAAGCTTTCTTT. Amino acid sequence: CASGLASGILTEAFF. The full variable domain, completed using reference TRBV12-5 and TRBJ1-1, is DARVTQTPRHKVTEMGQEVTMRCQPILGHNTVFWYRQTMMQGLELLAYFRNRAPLDDSGMPKDRFSAEMPDATLATLKIQPSEPRDSAVYFCASGLASGILTEAFFGQGTRLTVV.